These 25 T cell receptor beta chains share one sample of origin, sequenced in a study of naive and memory T cell subsets. General observations from the study: A few larger clonotypes appeared in naive repertoires, especially CD8, possibly memory cells re-expressing CD45RA.

An equimolar mix of two oligonucleotides served as the beta constant-region primer for TRBC1 and TRBC2. Four rounds of PCR amplified the ligated cDNA using nested alpha and beta constant-region primers plus SP2. One entry per CDR3 protein, called by TCRdb with MiXCR from the UMI-ligation and nested PCR reads. The sample contains about 90,000 distinct CDR3 sequences, about 11% of which appear only once. Antigen specificity for these receptors is unknown. The source material was naive CD4+ T cells from blood. These TCRs come from a human donor in good health.

The chain has TRBV7-9 and TRBJ2-7; 7 positions match TRBD2. The CDR3 totals 16 residues. Germline CDR1 SEHNR, CDR2 FQNEAQ (reference sequence). Trimming at V came to 2 bases and at J to 5 bases, leaving 12 bases not matched to a gene. The CDR3 region is CASSLRGGGAQDEQYF. The CDR3 nucleotides read TGTGCCAGCAGCTTAAGGGGCGGGGGTGCACAAGACGAGCAGTACTTC.

The rearrangement uses TRBV12-3 or TRBV12-4 and TRBJ2-7; 8 bases match TRBD2. The CDR3 runs to 14 residues. With 6 bases clipped from V and 5 bases from J, the junction kept 9 bases outside the gene matches. The CDR3 coding sequence is TGTGCCAGCAGAGGCCGGGGGGGTACCCACGAGCAGTACTTC. It encodes CASRGRGGTHEQYF.

A few counts support this clonotype. The chain employs TRBV20-1 and TRBJ1-4, with D hard to call. Trimming pared 0 bases from V and 1 base from J, leaving 9 bases between. The CDR3 totals 15 residues. Germline CDR1 and CDR2: DFQATT and SNEGSKA (reference sequence). CDR3 in DNA: TGCAGTGCTAGAGACTCCAGAGGAACTAATGAAAAACTGTTTTTT. This codes for CSARDSRGTNEKLFF.

V gene TRBV20-1 combines with J gene TRBJ1-5; D call uncertain. V lost 5 bases, J lost 0 bases, and 8 bases lay in between. The CDR3 contains 13 residues. The germline V gene has CDR1 DFQATT and CDR2 SNEGSKA (reference sequence). CDR3 residues: CSASRYSNQPQHF. Here the CDR3 DNA reads TGCAGTGCTTCACGATATAGCAATCAGCCCCAGCATTTT.

This clonotype was seen only a few times. The chain joins TRBV29-1 to TRBJ1-1, with D unclear. With 3 bases removed from V and 1 base from J, the gap between germline ends came to 3 bases. This CDR3 is built from 11 residues. Germline V CDR1 and CDR2: SQVTM, ANQGSEA. CDR3 nucleotide sequence: TGCAGCGTTGAGAAGAACACTGAAGCTTTCTTT. Translation: CSVEKNTEAFF.

V usage is TRBV5-1 and J usage is TRBJ1-1, with 7 bases that match TRBD1. This CDR3 is 15 amino acids long. V lost 3 bases, J lost 7 bases, and 12 bases stayed unmatched. The germline V gene encodes CDR1 SGHRS and CDR2 YFSETQ. CDR3 sequence: CASSSRTGTDSEAFF. Here the CDR3 DNA reads TGCGCCAGCAGCTCACGGACAGGAACGGACAGTGAAGCTTTCTTT.

This clonotype was seen a handful of times. This chain joins TRBV7-2 and TRBJ2-7; D ambiguous. The CDR3 has 14 amino acids. Germline CDR1 is SGHTA and CDR2 is FQGNSA. Trimming left V 5 bases short and J 4 bases short, with 15 bases between. CDR3 sequence (DNA): TGTGCCAGCAGCCCCCCAAGGGAAGGGTACGAGCAGTACTTC. This sequence encodes CASSPPREGYEQYF.

This clonotype has a count of ten or more. V gene TRBV7-2 combines with J gene TRBJ2-3; D tentatively reads TRBD1 or TRBD2 (6 bases each). The CDR3 is 14 residues long. V was shortened by 6 bases and J by 1 base, with 11 bases between the two germline ends. Germline CDR1 is SGHTA and CDR2 is FQGNSA. CDR3 sequence: CASRMGGGTDTQYF. CDR3 nucleotide sequence: TGTGCCAGCAGGATGGGGGGCGGCACAGATACGCAGTATTTT.

This clonotype was recorded at least ten times. The V and J genes are TRBV29-1 and TRBJ2-5, with 7 bases fitting TRBD1. CDR3 length: 11 amino acids. Germline V gene lookup returns CDR1 SQVTM and CDR2 ANQGSEA. V shed 6 bases, J shed 3 bases, and the junction held 1 base outside the gene matches. The CDR3 loop is CSVGTEETQYF. CDR3 DNA sequence: TGCAGCGTCGGGACAGAAGAGACCCAGTACTTC.

The CDR3 loop reads CASSKTTGQSSYEQYF. In DNA, the CDR3 is TGTGCCAGCAGCAAAACCACGGGACAGAGCTCCTACGAGCAGTACTTC. The gene calls are TRBV7-2 and TRBJ2-7, with TRBD1 matching over 7 bases. V was pared by 5 bases and J by 0 bases, with 10 bases of the junction left unmatched. CDR3 length: 16 residues. Looked up from germline, CDR1 is SGHTA and CDR2 is FQGNSA.

Many counts were recorded for this clonotype. The gene calls are TRBV12-3 or TRBV12-4 and TRBJ2-4; either TRBD1 or TRBD2 may supply D (5 bases each). The CDR3 runs to 14 residues. V dropped 3 bases and J dropped 5 bases, with 11 bases sitting between them. Here the CDR3 reads CASSLRGNQNIQYF. Here the CDR3 DNA reads TGTGCCAGCAGTTTGAGGGGTAATCAAAACATTCAGTACTTC.

The table lists this clonotype with a few counts. The chain carries TRBV20-1 and TRBJ1-4; 7 nucleotides match TRBD1. V dropped 3 bases and J dropped 4; count of bases not matched to a gene: 8. Looked up from germline, CDR1 is DFQATT and CDR2 is SNEGSKA (reference sequence). The CDR3 is made up of 15 amino acids. The CDR3 spells CSARNPGQSNEKLFF. As DNA, the CDR3 is TGCAGTGCTAGGAATCCGGGACAGAGTAATGAAAAACTGTTTTTT.

This clonotype was counted ten times or more. CDR3 region: CAWSSLQGYGGNTQYF. The CDR3 DNA is TGTGCCTGGAGTTCGTTACAGGGCTACGGCGGGAATACGCAGTATTTT. This chain joins TRBV30 and TRBJ2-3; D is tentatively TRBD1 or TRBD2 (6 bases each). CDR3 length: 16 residues. Germline CDR1 is GTSNPN and CDR2 is SVGIG (reference sequence). Trimming cost V 2 bases and J 7 bases, with 22 bases left between them. The full variable domain, in which reference TRBV30 and TRBJ2-3 provide the parts outside the CDR3, is SQTIHQWPATLVQPVGSPLSLECTVEGTSNPNLYWYRQAAGRGLQLLFYSVGIGQISSEVPQNLSASRPQDRQFILSSKKLLLSDSGFYLCAWSSLQGYGGNTQYFGPGTRLTVL.

This clonotype occurred a few times. The CDR3: CASINPPNTQYF. The CDR3 bases are TGTGCCAGTATAAACCCTCCTAATACGCAGTATTTT. J is TRBJ2-3 and V is TRBV28; D is uncertain. Germline values: CDR1 MDHEN, CDR2 SYDVKM. Trimming took 9 bases from V and 7 from J, leaving 14 bases between them. CDR3 size: 12 residues.

In this sample, this clonotype turned up a few times. This sequence joins TRBV9 and TRBJ2-5; tentatively, D is TRBD2 (5 bases). This CDR3 is built from 16 residues. V gave up 2 bases and J gave up 2 bases, with 16 bases separating them. Germline CDR1 SGDLS, CDR2 YYNGEE. The CDR3 DNA is TGTGCCAGCAGCGTCCGCGCCCTCGGGGTTCAAGAGACCCAGTACTTC. Its protein is CASSVRALGVQETQYF.

V usage is TRBV27 and J usage is TRBJ1-6, with D perhaps TRBD1 (5 bases). The CDR3 extends over 14 amino acids. CDR1 and CDR2 from the germline V gene are MNHEY and SMNVEV (reference sequence). The germline V and J ends were trimmed by 7 bases and 7 bases, with 14 bases remaining between them. The CDR3: CASTSTGLNSPLHF. The CDR3 bases are TGTGCCAGCACCAGCACGGGACTCAATTCACCCCTCCACTTT.

In this sample, this clonotype turned up a few times. The chain is built from TRBV6-2 or TRBV6-3 and TRBJ2-1; tentative D call: TRBD2 (5 bases). CDR1 and CDR2 from the germline V gene are MNHEY and SVGEGT. Deletions cut 7 bases from V and 7 bases from J, with 29 bases between. The CDR3 totals 18 residues. Written as DNA, the CDR3 is TGTGCCAGCACTTCCCGACCCCCCGGGCCTAGCTTCGGTAATGAGCAGTTCTTC. Its protein is CASTSRPPGPSFGNEQFF.

The CDR3 loop reads CASSQSVAAGELFF. The CDR3, as DNA: TGCGCCAGCAGTCAATCGGTAGCAGCCGGGGAGCTGTTTTTT. The chain employs TRBV23-1 and TRBJ2-2; the D is unclear. TRBV23-1 is sorted into the ORF group, with uncertain function. The CDR3 is made up of 14 amino acids. V dropped 0 bases and J dropped 6 bases, with 8 bases sitting between them.

The rearrangement uses TRBV20-1 and TRBJ2-4, with unresolved D. Germline lookup yields CDR1 DFQATT and CDR2 SNEGSKA (reference sequence). Trimming stripped 0 bases from V and 0 bases from J, with 9 bases between. This CDR3 contains 15 residues. CDR3 DNA sequence: TGCAGTGCTAGAGAGGAACTACTAGCCAAAAACATTCAGTACTTC. Its translation is CSAREELLAKNIQYF.

The chain is built from TRBV29-1 and TRBJ1-2, with D maybe TRBD1 (6 bases). The germline V gene encodes CDR1 SQVTM and CDR2 ANQGSEA. CDR3 length: 12 amino acids. Trimming cost V 3 bases and J 8 bases, with 13 bases left between them. CDR3 region: CSVEGIGGGYTF. The CDR3 nucleotides read TGCAGCGTTGAGGGGATCGGGGGCGGCTACACCTTC.

This clonotype was picked up many times. The chain combines TRBV28 with TRBJ2-7, with 7 positions matching TRBD1. Germline CDR1 reads MDHEN; CDR2 reads SYDVKM. Losses at the gene ends were 7 bases for V and 0 bases for J; bases not matched to a gene: 6. The CDR3 has 14 amino acids. CDR3 DNA: TGTGCCAGCACCGAGACAGGGAGCTCCTACGAGCAGTACTTC. Translating gives CASTETGSSYEQYF.

CDR3 region: CASSDLLAGVRYF. CDR3 DNA sequence: TGTGCCAGCAGTGACCTACTAGCGGGAGTACGGTACTTC. The rearrangement joins TRBV2 to TRBJ2-5, with 11 bases that match TRBD2. J lost 13 bases, V lost 3 bases, and 7 bases had no gene match. The CDR3 contains 13 residues. Germline assignment: CDR1 SNHLY and CDR2 FYNNEI. The full variable domain, in which reference TRBV2 and TRBJ2-5 provide the parts outside the CDR3, is EPEVTQTPSHQVTQMGQEVILRCVPISNHLYFYWYRQILGQKVEFLVSFYNNEISEKSEIFDDQFSVERPDGSNFTLKIRSTKLEDSAMYFCASSDLLAGVRYFGPGTRLLVL.

This clonotype was observed at least ten times. The gene calls are TRBV4-3 and TRBJ2-7; D possibly corresponds to TRBD1 (6 bases). The V end was cut by 3 bases, the J end by 2 bases, with 14 bases between. The CDR3 length is 15 residues. Germline values: CDR1 LGHNA, CDR2 YSLEER. The CDR3 DNA is TGCGCCAGCAGCCAGAAAAGACAGGCGGCCTACGAGCAGTACTTC. Its translation is CASSQKRQAAYEQYF.

This rearrangement joins TRBV10-3 to TRBJ2-7; D not resolved. Per germline, CDR1 ENHRY and CDR2 SYGVKD. V was pared by 4 bases and J by 6 bases, with 13 bases between. This CDR3 is built from 13 residues. CDR3 DNA: TGTGCCATCAGTGGGGCTGAGGTCGGCGAGCAGTACTTC. It translates to CAISGAEVGEQYF.

V is TRBV25-1 and J is TRBJ1-2; no clear D gene. V lost 6 bases, J lost 8 bases, and 16 bases lay in between. The CDR3 sequence is 13 residues long. Per the germline V gene, CDR1 is MGHDK and CDR2 is SYGVNS. The DNA for the CDR3 is TGTGCCAGCAGACACACGCTAGCTCACGGCTACACCTTC. Translated: CASRHTLAHGYTF.